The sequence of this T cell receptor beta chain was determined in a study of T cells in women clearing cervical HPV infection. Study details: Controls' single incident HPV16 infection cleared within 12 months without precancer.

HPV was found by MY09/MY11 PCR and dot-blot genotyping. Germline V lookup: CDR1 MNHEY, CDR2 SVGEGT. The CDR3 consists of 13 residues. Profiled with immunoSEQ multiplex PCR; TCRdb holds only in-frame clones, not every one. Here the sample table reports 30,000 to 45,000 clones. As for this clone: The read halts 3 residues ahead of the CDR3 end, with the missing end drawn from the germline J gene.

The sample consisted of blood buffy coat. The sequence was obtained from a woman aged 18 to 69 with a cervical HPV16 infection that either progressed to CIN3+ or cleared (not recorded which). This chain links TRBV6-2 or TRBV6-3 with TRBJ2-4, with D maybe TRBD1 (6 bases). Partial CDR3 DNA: TGTGCCAGCAGCGACAGGATCAACTATGGT. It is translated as CASSDRINYG. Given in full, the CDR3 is CASSDRINYGQYF.